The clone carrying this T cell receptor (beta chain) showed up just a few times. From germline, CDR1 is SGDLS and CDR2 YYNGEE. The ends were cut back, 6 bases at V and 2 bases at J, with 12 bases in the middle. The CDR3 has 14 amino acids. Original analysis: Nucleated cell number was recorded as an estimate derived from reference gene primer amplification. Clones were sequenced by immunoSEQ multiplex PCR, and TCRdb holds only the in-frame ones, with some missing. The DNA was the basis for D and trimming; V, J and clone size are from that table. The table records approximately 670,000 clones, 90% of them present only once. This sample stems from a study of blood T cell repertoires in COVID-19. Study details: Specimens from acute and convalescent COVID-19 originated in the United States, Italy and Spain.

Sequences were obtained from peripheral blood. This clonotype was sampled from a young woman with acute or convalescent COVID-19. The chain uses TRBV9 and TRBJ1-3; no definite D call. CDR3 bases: TGTGCCAGCACCCTTGGAGGGACTGGAAACACCATATATTTT. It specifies CASTLGGTGNTIYF.